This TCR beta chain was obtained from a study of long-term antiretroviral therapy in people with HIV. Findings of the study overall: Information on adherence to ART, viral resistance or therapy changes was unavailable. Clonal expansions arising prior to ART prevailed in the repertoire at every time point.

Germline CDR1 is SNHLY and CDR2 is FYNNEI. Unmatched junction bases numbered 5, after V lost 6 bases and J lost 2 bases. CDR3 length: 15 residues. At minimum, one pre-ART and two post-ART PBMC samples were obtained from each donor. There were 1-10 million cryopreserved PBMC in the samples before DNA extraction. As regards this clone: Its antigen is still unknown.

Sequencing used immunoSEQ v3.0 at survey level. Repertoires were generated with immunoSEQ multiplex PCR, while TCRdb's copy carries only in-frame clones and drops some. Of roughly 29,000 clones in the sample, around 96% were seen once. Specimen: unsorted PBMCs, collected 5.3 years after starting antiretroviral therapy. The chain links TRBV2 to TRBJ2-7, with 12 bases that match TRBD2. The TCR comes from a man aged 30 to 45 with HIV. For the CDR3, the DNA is TGTGCCAGCAGGCTATGGACTAGCGGGGCCTACGAGCAGTACTTC. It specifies CASRLWTSGAYEQYF.